This T cell receptor beta chain was sequenced during a study of radiation and T cells in renal cell carcinoma. Study outcomes and limitations: From baseline, blood top tumor clonotypes peaked at 2 weeks post-radiation.

Assay: immunoSEQ multiplex PCR; the TCRdb copy retains only in-frame clones and omits some. The data show more than 75,000 clones, 65% to 90% seen once. Points on this clone: Its cognate antigen is unknown.

Time point in this sample: blood 2 weeks post-SBRT. The treatment here: 15 Gy SBRT to primary tumor, nephrectomy 4 weeks later. The CDR3 totals 13 residues. Germline V gene lookup returns CDR1 SGHRS and CDR2 YFSETQ. V lost 4 bases to trimming and J lost 7 bases, with 12 bases between them. The rearrangement uses TRBV5-1 and TRBJ2-1, with unresolved D. The TCR originated in a woman in her forties or fifties with renal cell carcinoma. Sequences were derived from blood, sampled from a patient whose treatment included radiotherapy and nephrectomy. CDR3: CASSPQPVNEQFF. In nucleotides, the CDR3 is TGCGCCAGCAGCCCCCAACCAGTAAATGAGCAGTTCTTC.